Following are 31 T cell receptor beta chains from one sample sequenced in a study of identical twins. TCRdb called the 5' RACE reads again in MiXCR, with one record for every CDR3 protein. The sample holds hundreds of thousands of distinct CDR3 sequences, 24% seen once. This sample was shared with a second study, whose subject was T cells expressing NK-cell markers.

Sequences were obtained from CD4+ T cells sorted from blood. All receptors derive from a woman aged 18-30 years in good health.

This chain connects TRBV7-2 to TRBJ1-5, with D hard to call. CDR1 and CDR2 (germline): SGHTA, FQGNSA. The CDR3 sequence is 13 residues long. Trimming removed 2 bases at V and 2 bases at J, with 4 bases between. The chain's CDR3 is CASSLPGNQPQHF. The CDR3 DNA reads TGTGCCAGCAGCTTACCAGGCAATCAGCCCCAGCATTTT.

There are many counts of this clonotype. The chain links TRBV12-3 or TRBV12-4 to TRBJ2-4; D is unclear. CDR3 length equals 16 residues. Trimming shortened V by 5 bases and J by 1 base, and 15 bases separated the two germline ends. The chain's CDR3 is CASSPYTSGAKNIQYF. For the CDR3, the DNA is TGTGCCAGCAGTCCCTACACTTCTGGGGCCAAAAACATTCAGTACTTC.

Only a few counts were recorded for this clonotype. This chain uses TRBV14 with TRBJ1-1; possibly TRBD1 for D (5 bases). The V end lost 1 base, the J end lost 4 bases, and 10 bases lay between the germline ends. The CDR3 runs to 14 residues. From germline, CDR1 is SGHDN and CDR2 FVKESK. This CDR3 is CASSQVMGGTEAFF. CDR3 nucleotides: TGTGCCAGCAGCCAAGTCATGGGGGGCACTGAAGCTTTCTTT.

CDR3 sequence reads: CASTDPSGAQYF. CDR3 DNA sequence: TGTGCCAGCACAGACCCAAGCGGGGCCCAGTACTTC. The chain couples TRBV25-1 to TRBJ2-5; 7 positions agree with TRBD2. Trimming at V came to 7 bases and at J to 9 bases, leaving 8 bases not matched to a gene. The CDR3 totals 12 residues. CDR1 and CDR2 (germline): MGHDK, SYGVNS.

This clonotype was detected only a few times. This chain uses TRBV20-1 with TRBJ2-1; perhaps TRBD2 as D (5 bases). V was cut by 5 bases and J by 3 bases, with 14 bases left in between. CDR1 DFQATT and CDR2 SNEGSKA come from the germline V gene (reference sequence). The CDR3 is 14 amino acids. The CDR3 bases are TGCAGTGCTCCCAATAATCGGGGCTACAATGAGCAGTTCTTC. This gives the protein CSAPNNRGYNEQFF.

This clonotype was detected a few times. The chain links TRBV5-1 to TRBJ2-3, with TRBD1 matching over 7 bases. The ends lost 4 bases at V and 3 bases at J; junction bases unmatched: 2. Germline values: CDR1 SGHRS, CDR2 YFSETQ. The CDR3 contains 13 residues. The CDR3 DNA follows: TGCGCCAGCAGCCCGGGACAGACAGATACGCAGTATTTT. This encodes CASSPGQTDTQYF.

The V call is TRBV5-5, the J call TRBJ1-2; D is perhaps TRBD1 (5 bases). The V gene's germline CDR1 is SGHKS and CDR2 YYEKEE (reference sequence). The CDR3 has 15 residues. Trimming removed 6 bases at V and 2 bases at J, with 17 bases between. In DNA, the CDR3 is TGTGCCAGCACCCTCCTACAGGTTTCGAACTATGGCTACACCTTC. Translation: CASTLLQVSNYGYTF.

This clonotype was seen only once. The V gene is TRBV7-9, the J gene TRBJ2-3; 10 bases agree with TRBD1. CDR1 and CDR2 from the germline V gene are SEHNR and FQNEAQ (reference sequence). Trimming cost V 6 bases and J 5 bases; bases outside gene matches: 8. This CDR3 contains 15 residues. In DNA, the CDR3 is TGTGCCAGCAGTCGCAGACAGGGGGCTGTAGATACGCAGTATTTT. Protein product: CASSRRQGAVDTQYF.

The chain employs TRBV20-1 and TRBJ2-1; no firm D call. V shed 1 base and J shed 2 bases, with 9 bases lying between them. The V gene's germline CDR1 is DFQATT and CDR2 SNEGSKA (reference sequence). This CDR3 contains 14 residues. Here the CDR3 reads CSARVTGTYNEQFF. The CDR3 nucleotides read TGCAGTGCTAGAGTTACTGGAACCTACAATGAGCAGTTCTTC.

This clonotype was picked up a small number of times. The chain links TRBV2 to TRBJ2-5, with D perhaps TRBD1 or TRBD2 (5 bases each). The CDR3 spans 12 residues. CDR1 SNHLY and CDR2 FYNNEI come from the germline V gene. Trimming stripped 8 bases from V and 2 bases from J, with 9 bases between. Here the CDR3 DNA reads TGTGCCAGCGGGGGATATCAAGAGACCCAGTACTTC. Its protein product is CASGGYQETQYF.

The chain joins TRBV27 to TRBJ2-7; 8 bases align to TRBD2. CDR1 is MNHEY, CDR2 SMNVEV, per germline (reference sequence). The CDR3 contains 14 residues. J lost 5 bases, V lost 3 bases, and 6 bases had no gene match. Here the CDR3 reads CASSFREGRNEQYF. CDR3 bases: TGTGCCAGCAGTTTTCGGGAGGGCAGGAACGAGCAGTACTTC.

This chain joins TRBV12-3 or TRBV12-4 and TRBJ2-3; 14 positions match TRBD2. There are 17 residues in the CDR3. With V trimmed by 3 bases and J by 1 base, 3 bases remained unmatched. CDR3 DNA: TGTGCCAGCAGTTTCGGGACTAGCGGGGGACGCACAGATACGCAGTATTTT. Translated: CASSFGTSGGRTDTQYF.

This clonotype has a single count. The chain combines TRBV6-1 with TRBJ2-3; possibly TRBD2 for D (5 bases). CDR3 size: 14 residues. V was clipped by 6 bases and J by 3 bases, with 13 bases between them. Germline-derived CDR1 and CDR2 are MNHNS and SASEGT. This CDR3 is CASRGTGRTDTQYF. CDR3 DNA sequence: TGTGCCAGCAGGGGTACGGGGAGAACAGATACGCAGTATTTT.

This clonotype was observed a handful of times. The chain joins TRBV9 to TRBJ2-6; D ambiguous. Germline V lookup: CDR1 SGDLS, CDR2 YYNGEE. This CDR3 region has 18 residues. Trimming pared 0 bases from V and 0 bases from J, leaving 13 bases between. Written as DNA, the CDR3 is TGTGCCAGCAGCGTAGGATCTACGAGCAACTCTGGGGCCAACGTCCTGACTTTC. It encodes CASSVGSTSNSGANVLTF.

V and J are TRBV7-9 and TRBJ1-1; D is unclear. Germline-derived CDR1 and CDR2 are SEHNR and FQNEAQ (reference sequence). The length of the CDR3 is 13 residues. Deletions cut 5 bases from V and 1 base from J, with 8 bases between. CDR3 residues: CASSPAQNTEAFF. The CDR3 DNA follows: TGTGCCAGCAGCCCAGCTCAGAACACTGAAGCTTTCTTT.

This clonotype has more than one count but fewer than ten. The chain carries TRBV3-1 and TRBJ2-1; no definite D call. Per germline, CDR1 LGHDT and CDR2 YNNKEL (reference sequence). CDR3 length equals 17 residues. Trimming took off 1 base at V and 0 bases at J, with 13 bases between the two ends. CDR3 DNA: TGTGCCAGCAGCCAAGTCCTGGCGGTGTACTCCTACAATGAGCAGTTCTTC. This encodes CASSQVLAVYSYNEQFF.

The chain couples TRBV10-3 to TRBJ2-2, with D maybe TRBD1 (6 bases). The CDR3 spans 14 residues. Germline V gene data show CDR1 as ENHRY and CDR2 as SYGVKD. Trimming removed 6 bases from V and 1 base from J, with 9 bases in between. The CDR3 nucleotides are TGTGCCATCAGGGTACAGGGGAACACCGGGGAGCTGTTTTTT. As protein: CAIRVQGNTGELFF.

This clonotype was seen ten or more times. The V call is TRBV10-2, the J call TRBJ2-1; no definite D call. With 6 bases removed from V and 7 bases from J, the gap between germline ends came to 7 bases. CDR1 and CDR2 from the germline V gene are WSHSY and SAAADI. This CDR3 has 11 amino acids. The CDR3 is CASRYFNEQFF. The CDR3 DNA follows: TGCGCCAGCAGGTACTTTAATGAGCAGTTCTTC.

The rearrangement uses TRBV12-3 or TRBV12-4 and TRBJ2-5, with TRBD1 matching over 7 bases. V gave up 7 bases and J gave up 3 bases; unmatched junction bases: 8. CDR3 length: 14 residues. The CDR3 reads CASTWDRGEETQYF. The CDR3 nucleotides are TGTGCCAGCACTTGGGACAGAGGGGAAGAGACCCAGTACTTC.

The chain is built from TRBV6-6 and TRBJ2-1; tentative D call: TRBD2 (5 bases). Trimming removed 2 bases at V and 7 bases at J, with 9 bases between. This CDR3 has 13 residues. Germline-derived CDR1 and CDR2 are MNHNY and SVGAGI (reference sequence). CDR3 sequence: CASSYMGENEQFF. In nucleotides, the CDR3 is TGTGCCAGCAGTTACATGGGAGAGAATGAGCAGTTCTTC.

This clonotype has only a few counts. The rearrangement links TRBV11-2 to TRBJ2-2, with 14 bases aligning to TRBD2. Unmatched junction bases numbered 3, after V lost 3 bases and J lost 0 bases. The CDR3 totals 18 residues. The germline gives CDR1 SGHAT, CDR2 FQNNGV. CDR3 coding DNA: TGTGCCAGCAGCTTTAGGACTAGCGGGGGGACGAACACCGGGGAGCTGTTTTTT. It codes for CASSFRTSGGTNTGELFF.

The V and J genes are TRBV30 and TRBJ2-2; 7 bases match TRBD1. Germline V CDR1 and CDR2: GTSNPN, SVGIG (reference sequence). V dropped 0 bases and J dropped 4; count of bases not matched to a gene: 11. The CDR3 consists of 17 residues. Written as DNA, the CDR3 is TGTGCCTGGAGTGTACTAGAAGGGGGCCAGCTCACCGGGGAGCTGTTTTTT. Translated, it gives CAWSVLEGGQLTGELFF.

The chain uses TRBV3-1 and TRBJ1-2; D remains ambiguous. Germline assignment: CDR1 LGHDT and CDR2 YNNKEL (reference sequence). This CDR3 comprises 14 residues. Trimming took 1 base from V and 3 from J, leaving 9 bases between them. Written as DNA, the CDR3 is TGTGCCAGCAGCCAAGTTGGCGGGTACTATGGCTACACCTTC. This sequence encodes CASSQVGGYYGYTF.

This clonotype has a handful of counts. V usage is TRBV6-2 or TRBV6-3 and J usage is TRBJ2-1; no clear D gene. V was cut by 7 bases and J by 0 bases, with 10 bases left in between. The CDR3 consists of 14 residues. Germline loops: CDR1 MNHEY, CDR2 SVGEGT. CDR3 sequence: CASTRRSSYNEQFF. CDR3 coding DNA: TGTGCCAGCACGCGGCGGTCCTCCTACAATGAGCAGTTCTTC.

CDR3 residues: CAWSDRGISNQPQHF. The CDR3 nucleotides read TGTGCCTGGAGTGACAGGGGTATAAGCAATCAGCCCCAGCATTTT. V gene TRBV30 combines with J gene TRBJ1-5, with 7 bases matching TRBD1. Germline V gene lookup returns CDR1 GTSNPN and CDR2 SVGIG (reference sequence). V lost 1 base and J lost 1; bases outside the gene matches: 4. The CDR3 has 15 amino acids.

This chain joins TRBV12-3 or TRBV12-4 and TRBJ1-3; D is undetermined. The V end was cut by 3 bases, the J end by 1 base, with 16 bases between. CDR3 length equals 17 residues. The CDR3 DNA reads TGTGCCAGCAGTTTTTCCGGGCCAACCCGATCTGGAAACACCATATATTTT. Protein: CASSFSGPTRSGNTIYF.

This clonotype has just a few counts. The genes are TRBV7-9 and TRBJ2-1; perhaps TRBD2 as D (6 bases). V lost 5 bases, J lost 4 bases, and 15 bases lay in between. The CDR3 length is 15 residues. CDR1 and CDR2 (germline): SEHNR, FQNEAQ (reference sequence). The CDR3 sequence: CASSLGGDRYNEQFF. The DNA of the CDR3 is TGTGCCAGCAGCCTGGGGGGTGATCGTTACAATGAGCAGTTCTTC.

This clonotype has just a few counts. The rearrangement links TRBV20-1 to TRBJ2-1; no reliable D call. The CDR3 sequence is 13 residues long. Per germline, CDR1 DFQATT and CDR2 SNEGSKA (reference sequence). Trimming shortened V by 3 bases and J by 4 bases, and 10 bases separated the two germline ends. In DNA, the CDR3 is TGCAGTGCTAGCCAACCGGAGTACAATGAGCAGTTCTTC. Translated, it gives CSASQPEYNEQFF.

This chain uses TRBV10-3 with TRBJ2-7, with D uncertain. Germline V gene sequence: CDR1 ENHRY, CDR2 SYGVKD. V lost 6 bases, J lost 3 bases, and 6 bases lay in between. This CDR3 region has 11 residues. This CDR3 reads CAISVHYEQYF. The CDR3 DNA follows: TGTGCCATCAGCGTCCACTACGAGCAGTACTTC.

There are a few counts of this clonotype. The chain carries TRBV20-1 and TRBJ2-7; 8 bases match TRBD2. This CDR3 spans 16 amino acids. Germline lookup yields CDR1 DFQATT and CDR2 SNEGSKA (reference sequence). The V segment lost 1 base and the J segment 2 bases; nucleotides outside the gene matches: 10. The CDR3 DNA follows: TGCAGTGCTAGAGCCACTAGCGGAGGTGACACCTACGAGCAGTACTTC. This sequence encodes CSARATSGGDTYEQYF.

The V and J genes are TRBV7-8 and TRBJ2-3, with D unresolved. The CDR3 consists of 14 residues. The germline gives CDR1 SGHVS, CDR2 FQNEAQ. The V gene lost 5 bases and the J gene lost 4 bases, with 13 bases spanning the gap. The CDR3 region has the DNA TGTGCCAGCAGCCCACGATGGTTCCCAGATACGCAGTATTTT. This encodes CASSPRWFPDTQYF.